This T cell receptor (beta chain) was obtained from a study of PD-1 blockade in mismatch repair-deficient tumors. Clones were sequenced by immunoSEQ multiplex PCR, and TCRdb holds only the in-frame ones, with some missing. Altogether 120,000 or so clones are present, 70% to 90% being singletons, with the ten largest covering approximately 13%. Mismatch repair deficiency was confirmed in all patients, by PCR or immunohistochemistry. TCRs were sequenced from three patients responding to pembrolizumab. The material was peripheral blood, obtained 44 weeks after starting pembrolizumab. This sequence was found in an adult with mismatch repair-deficient cancer.

CDR3 bases: TGTGCCAGCAGTTTATCGACAGGGTTGGATCAGCCCCAGCATTTT. Protein product: CASSLSTGLDQPQHF. The chain couples TRBV27 to TRBJ1-5, with 7 bases identical to TRBD1. The ends lost 0 bases at V and 5 bases at J; junction bases unmatched: 4. This CDR3 region has 15 residues. Germline lookup yields CDR1 MNHEY and CDR2 SMNVEV (reference sequence).